A single sample is the source of the 13 T cell receptor beta chains below, sequenced in a study of siplizumab effects on memory and regulatory T cells (dated by TCRdb to between 2019 and 2020). Receptors were amplified or captured by the immunoSEQ multiplex PCR assay. Drawn from immuneACCESS, this table holds only the in-frame rearrangements with V and J called that TCRdb kept. Clones are partly lost; checked studies trace under half to an unresolved V gene and leave the rest unexplained. The sample table shows 100,000 or so clones, and just under 95% are seen once. The ten largest clones represent over 0.15% of the sample. Sequenced sample: non-Treg CD4+ T cells sorted from blood. What the cell subset or site label conveys for this sample: FACS-sorted unstimulated CD4+ non-regulatory T cells. The receptor set was obtained from a human donor in good health.

The chain joins TRBV6-4 to TRBJ1-1, with D perhaps matching TRBD1 (5 bases). Germline V gene data show CDR1 as MRHNA and CDR2 as SNTAGT. V lost 2 bases to trimming and J lost 4 bases, with 8 bases between them. The CDR3 has 13 amino acids. This CDR3 reads CASSDNGGTEAFF. CDR3 in DNA: TGTGCCAGCAGTGACAATGGGGGCACTGAAGCTTTCTTT.

The chain combines TRBV27 with TRBJ2-3; perhaps TRBD2 as D (5 bases). This CDR3 comprises 16 residues. Germline assignment: CDR1 MNHEY and CDR2 SMNVEV (reference sequence). V was trimmed by 0 bases and J by 2 bases, leaving 12 bases between them. In DNA form, the CDR3 reads TGTGCCAGCAGTTTATCGTATAGCGTCAACACAGATACGCAGTATTTT. Translated, it gives CASSLSYSVNTDTQYF.

V and J are TRBV7-5 and TRBJ1-3. TRBV7-5 is given as a pseudogene. The length of the CDR3 is 17 residues. CDR3: CVRLQGPSSLSGNTIYF. For the CDR3, the DNA is TGTGTCAGACTGCAGGGACCTTCTAGCCTCTCTGGAAACACCATATATTTT.

The chain is built from TRBV11-2 and TRBJ2-7; D gene unclear. V lost 0 bases, J lost 4 bases, and 1 base lay in between. Germline V gene data show CDR1 as SGHAT and CDR2 as FQNNGV. The CDR3 length is 11 residues. The CDR3 nucleotides are TGTGCCAGCAGCTTAGATTACGAGCAGTACTTC. Protein product: CASSLDYEQYF.

This chain uses TRBV5-1 with TRBJ1-3; D is possibly TRBD1 (5 bases). The V and J ends lost 3 bases and 8 bases respectively, with 15 bases between them. CDR3 length: 14 residues. The germline V gene has CDR1 SGHRS and CDR2 YFSETQ. The DNA of the CDR3 is TGCGCCAGCAGCTACGACGTAGGGGTTGACACCATATATTTT. Translating gives CASSYDVGVDTIYF.

The chain is built from TRBV5-1 and TRBJ1-1; 8 nucleotides line up with TRBD1. CDR3 length equals 15 residues. V lost 1 base, J lost 8 bases, and 10 bases stayed unmatched. Germline loops: CDR1 SGHRS, CDR2 YFSETQ. The CDR3 bases are TGCGCCAGCAGCTTGCCGGGGACAGGCCTTAGAGAAGCTTTCTTT. It is translated as CASSLPGTGLREAFF.

The rearrangement joins TRBV11-1 to TRBJ1-2, with D hard to call. CDR1 and CDR2 (germline): SGHAT, FQDESV (reference sequence). Trimming left V 1 base short and J 6 bases short, with 15 bases between. CDR3 size: 15 residues. CDR3 loop: CASSLDPGFEDGYTF. The CDR3 DNA sequence: TGTGCCAGCAGCTTAGACCCAGGTTTTGAGGATGGCTACACCTTC.

J is TRBJ2-7 and V is TRBV10-3; either TRBD1 or TRBD2 may supply D (6 bases each). Germline loops: CDR1 ENHRY, CDR2 SYGVKD. V lost 8 bases, J lost 2 bases, and 13 bases lay in between. The CDR3 is made up of 13 amino acids. This CDR3 reads CAIRRGDTYEQYF. CDR3 bases: TGTGCCATCCGACGCGGGGACACCTACGAGCAGTACTTC.

DNA of the CDR3: TGCGCCAGCAGCTTGGGGACACCAAATCAGCCCCAGCATTTT. Protein: CASSLGTPNQPQHF. V is TRBV5-1 and J is TRBJ1-5, with D possibly TRBD1 on 5 matching bases. Trimming left V 0 bases short and J 4 bases short, with 8 bases between. The CDR3 extends over 14 amino acids. Germline loops: CDR1 SGHRS, CDR2 YFSETQ. The variable domain in full, completed from reference TRBV5-1 and TRBJ1-5, reads KAGVTQTPRYLIKTRGQQVTLSCSPISGHRSVSWYQQTPGQGLQFLFEYFSETQRNKGNFPGRFSGRQFSNSRSEMNVSTLELGDSALYLCASSLGTPNQPQHFGDGTRLSIL.

This sequence joins TRBV9 and TRBJ2-2; 8 nucleotides match TRBD1. The V and J ends lost 3 bases and 7 bases, in that order; junction bases with no gene match: 8. This CDR3 is 15 amino acids long. Germline values: CDR1 SGDLS, CDR2 YYNGEE. The CDR3, as DNA: TGTGCCAGCAGCGCCCGGACAGGGTTTGGCGGGGAGCTGTTTTTT. This translates into CASSARTGFGGELFF.

This chain connects TRBV18 to TRBJ1-1; 8 nucleotides line up with TRBD1. The CDR3 consists of 15 residues. V lost 6 bases and J lost 5; bases outside the gene matches: 11. Germline CDR1 is KGHSH and CDR2 is LQKENI. CDR3 residues: CASSPTGVETTEAFF. The CDR3 DNA is TGTGCCAGCTCCCCGACAGGGGTGGAGACGACTGAAGCTTTCTTT.

The chain employs TRBV28 and TRBJ1-2; D perhaps matches TRBD1 (5 bases). This CDR3 has 13 amino acids. Germline V gene sequence: CDR1 MDHEN, CDR2 SYDVKM. V lost 6 bases and J 5 bases, leaving 13 bases between the germline ends. The CDR3 nucleotides are TGTGCCAGCAGCGCACAGGCGGTATATGGCTACACCTTC. Protein: CASSAQAVYGYTF.

This sequence joins TRBV12-5 and TRBJ2-5; 8 bases agree with TRBD1. There are 16 residues in the CDR3. V lost 1 base and J lost 1; bases outside the gene matches: 5. Germline CDR1 and CDR2: LGHNT and FRNRAP. CDR3 region: CASGLGDRGTQETQYF. The CDR3 nucleotides read TGTGCTAGTGGTTTGGGCGACAGGGGAACCCAAGAGACCCAGTACTTC.